A selection of T cell receptor beta chains follows, all from one sample in a study of technical replicates of blood from a few donors. The method was immunoSEQ multiplex PCR; TCRdb's version includes in-frame clones alone and lacks a portion of them. Among about 76,000 clones listed, roughly 85% were seen once. What was sequenced was PBMCs. These receptors originate from a human donor in good health. Some clones in this sample may be carry-over from other donors' samples. CDR3s include the opening cysteine and the closing phenylalanine or tryptophan. D genes are given only for firm matches. Not every row has a clone size; where given, it reads once, few, many or a size class.

j_call clone_size d_call v_call cdr3_aa cdr3_nt
TRBJ1-5 . TRBD1 TRBV27 CASRGSRTGSNQPQHF TGTGCCAGCAGGGGGTCCCGGACAGGTAGCAATCAGCCCCAGCATTTT
TRBJ1-1 once . TRBV2 CASSEAGQGRDTEAFF TGTGCCAGCAGTGAAGCAGGGCAGGGTCGTGACACTGAAGCTTTCTTT
TRBJ1-4 . . TRBV5-1 CASSSTGGTTNEKLFF TGCGCCAGCAGCTCGACCGGGGGGACAACTAATGAAAAACTGTTTTTT
TRBJ1-6 many TRBD1 TRBV11-2 CASSIPTGGRSYNSPLHF TGTGCCAGCAGCATCCCGACAGGGGGAAGATCCTATAATTCACCCCTCCACTTT
TRBJ2-7 . TRBD2 TRBV5-4 CASSQGGSGGGNEQYF TGTGCCAGCAGCCAAGGCGGGAGCGGGGGGGGAAACGAGCAGTACTTC
TRBJ1-4 . TRBD1 TRBV6-1 CASSEASGGNEKLFF TGTGCCAGCAGTGAAGCGTCAGGGGGTAATGAAAAACTGTTTTTT
TRBJ1-5 . . TRBV5-6 CASSWGPGLNQPQHF TGTGCCAGCAGCTGGGGCCCAGGTCTAAATCAGCCCCAGCATTTT
TRBJ2-3 . TRBD2 TRBV9 CASSVGASGRTDTQYF TGTGCCAGCAGCGTAGGGGCTAGCGGGAGGACTGATACGCAGTATTTT
TRBJ2-5 . TRBD2 TRBV7-2 CASSAGVSETQYF TGTGCCAGCAGCGCGGGAGTATCAGAGACCCAGTACTTC
TRBJ1-2 . . TRBV4-1 CASGQSGKYGYTF TGCGCCAGCGGCCAGTCAGGGAAGTATGGCTACACCTTC
TRBJ1-2 . . TRBV4-3 CASSQDRQGLYGYTF TGCGCCAGCAGCCAAGATCGGCAGGGCCTCTATGGCTACACCTTC
TRBJ1-1 . TRBD1 TRBV2 CASSAGITTGSTEAFF TGTGCCAGCAGTGCAGGCATAACGACAGGGAGCACTGAAGCTTTCTTT
TRBJ1-3 . TRBD1 TRBV7-3 CASSPGQGGNTIYF TGTGCCAGCAGCCCGGGACAGGGGGGAAACACCATATATTTT
TRBJ1-5 . TRBD1 TRBV28 CASSLGGQALHQPQHF TGTGCCAGCAGTTTAGGGGGACAGGCCTTGCATCAGCCCCAGCATTTT
TRBJ2-1 . TRBD1 TRBV4-3 CASSPDRGNEQFF TGCGCCAGCAGCCCAGACAGGGGTAATGAGCAGTTCTTC
TRBJ2-5 . TRBD2 TRBV19 CASSIDPPGLAGGLETQYF TGTGCCAGTAGTATAGATCCCCCGGGACTAGCGGGGGGCTTAGAGACCCAGTACTTC
TRBJ2-5 . . TRBV25-1 CASSDPSEVETQYF TGTGCCAGCAGTGACCCGAGTGAGGTTGAGACCCAGTACTTC
TRBJ1-3 . TRBD1 TRBV6-1 CASSVSGTGSGNTIYF TGTGCCAGCAGTGTATCCGGGACAGGGAGTGGAAACACCATATATTTT
TRBJ1-2 . . TRBV11-2 CASSPRWEGGRYGYTF TGTGCCAGCAGCCCAAGATGGGAGGGAGGTCGGTATGGCTACACCTTC
TRBJ2-5 once TRBD2 TRBV5-1 CASSWGTSGSETQYF TGCGCCAGCAGCTGGGGGACTAGCGGGAGCGAGACCCAGTACTTC
TRBJ2-1 few . TRBV6-6 CASSYGGAGNEQFF TGTGCCAGCAGTTACGGGGGGGCTGGGAATGAGCAGTTCTTC
TRBJ2-5 . TRBD1 TRBV5-1 CASSSGQGRNTLLQETQYF TGCGCCAGCAGCTCCGGACAGGGACGAAACACCCTGCTGCAAGAGACCCAGTACTTC
TRBJ2-3 . . TRBV21-1 CASTDQRQGTDTQYF TGTGCCAGCACCGACCAAAGACAGGGCACAGATACGCAGTATTTT
TRBJ2-2 . . TRBV7-2 CASSLAIGRGGELFF TGTGCCAGCAGCTTAGCGATCGGCCGAGGCGGGGAGCTGTTTTTT
TRBJ2-3 . . TRBV6-5 CASRPVGRLADTQYF TGTGCCAGCAGACCAGTTGGGAGATTGGCAGATACGCAGTATTTT
TRBJ2-2 . . TRBV4-2 CASSQATAQRELFF TGTGCCAGCAGCCAAGCGACAGCCCAGAGGGAGCTGTTTTTT
TRBJ2-3 . . TRBV29-1 CSVLMMGPGVTQYF TGCAGCGTCCTAATGATGGGGCCAGGAGTTACGCAGTATTTT
TRBJ1-6 few . TRBV10-3 CAITSEGFGNSPLHF TGTGCCATCACCTCTGAGGGATTTGGGAATTCACCCCTCCACTTT
TRBJ2-2 . TRBD2 TRBV7-6 CASSRAGLAGLATGELFF TGTGCCAGCAGCCGCGCAGGACTAGCGGGGTTGGCCACCGGGGAGCTGTTTTTT
TRBJ1-4 . TRBD1 TRBV4-1 CASSQGGQVNEKLFF TGCGCCAGCAGCCAAGGGGGACAGGTTAATGAAAAACTGTTTTTT
TRBJ2-2 . . TRBV29-1 CSVKTGMRTGELFF TGCAGCGTTAAAACAGGAATGCGAACCGGGGAGCTGTTTTTT
TRBJ1-5 few TRBD1 TRBV18 CASSGTGDQPQHF TGTGCCAGCTCTGGGACAGGGGATCAGCCCCAGCATTTT
TRBJ2-7 . TRBD1 TRBV11-2 CASSSLTGQQLQYF TGTGCCAGCAGCTCACTCACGGGACAGCAGCTTCAGTACTTC
TRBJ2-2 . . TRBV6-5 CASWKGEVGTGELFF TGTGCCAGCTGGAAGGGGGAAGTGGGCACCGGGGAGCTGTTTTTT
TRBJ2-1 . TRBD2 TRBV10-3 CAISEIAGRYNEQFF TGTGCCATCAGTGAAATAGCGGGACGGTACAATGAGCAGTTCTTC
TRBJ1-5 . TRBD1 TRBV2 CASSEVTGQRVF TGTGCCAGCAGTGAAGTTACGGGACAGCGGGTATTT
TRBJ1-1 few . TRBV7-9 CASSLTDTEAFF TGTGCCAGCAGCTTAACAGACACTGAAGCTTTCTTT
TRBJ2-1 . . TRBV5-1 CASSLGGVTLSYNEQFF TGCGCCAGCAGCTTAGGGGGGGTCACCCTCTCCTACAATGAGCAGTTCTTC
TRBJ2-7 . TRBD1 TRBV29-1 CSVALDRGYSQQYF TGCAGCGTTGCCCTTGACAGGGGGTACTCCCAGCAGTACTTC
TRBJ2-1 . TRBD2 TRBV4-1 CASSQVRLAGEQFF TGCGCCAGCAGCCAAGTCAGGTTAGCGGGTGAGCAGTTCTTC
TRBJ2-3 . TRBD2 TRBV5-8 CASSYLAGVTDTQYF TGTGCCAGCAGCTACCTAGCGGGAGTTACAGATACGCAGTATTTT
TRBJ2-7 . TRBD2 TRBV6-6 CASSYSGTSAYEQYF TGTGCCAGCAGTTACTCCGGGACTAGCGCCTACGAGCAGTACTTC
TRBJ1-5 . . TRBV6-1 CASSQSRGQPQHF TGTGCCAGCAGCCAAAGCCGGGGTCAGCCCCAGCATTTT
TRBJ2-7 . . TRBV6-5 CASSYSRQYEQYF TGTGCCAGCAGTTACTCGAGACAGTACGAGCAGTACTTC
TRBJ2-1 . TRBD2 TRBV10-3 CAISDVLAGGPRPNEQFF TGTGCCATCAGTGATGTACTAGCGGGAGGACCGCGGCCTAATGAGCAGTTCTTC
TRBJ2-7 . . TRBV7-2 CASSLDGSTYEQYF TGTGCCAGCAGCTTAGATGGGAGTACCTACGAGCAGTACTTC
TRBJ2-2 once . TRBV15 CATSGSLANTGELFF TGTGCCACCAGCGGGTCACTAGCGAACACCGGGGAGCTGTTTTTT
TRBJ2-7 . . TRBV7-8 CASSSWVDNSVYEQYF TGTGCCAGCAGCTCTTGGGTGGACAATTCTGTCTACGAGCAGTACTTC
TRBJ2-1 . TRBD2 TRBV6-4 CASSPTSVSYNEQFF TGTGCCAGCAGCCCGACTAGCGTCTCCTACAATGAGCAGTTCTTC
TRBJ2-7 . TRBD1 TRBV5-1 CASSSSTGTGFHEQYF TGCGCCAGCAGCTCCAGCACCGGGACAGGGTTCCACGAGCAGTACTTC
TRBJ2-5 . . TRBV7-3 CASSLSYQETQYF TGTGCCAGCAGCCTCTCGTACCAAGAGACCCAGTACTTC
TRBJ1-2 . . TRBV29-1 CSVARQGPGYGYTF TGCAGCGTTGCTAGGCAGGGCCCCGGCTATGGCTACACCTTC
TRBJ1-5 few . TRBV28 CASSFRRGGLDQPQHF TGTGCCAGCAGTTTCCGGAGGGGGGGCTTGGATCAGCCCCAGCATTTT
TRBJ1-4 once TRBD1 TRBV10-3 CAIGGQANEKLFF TGTGCCATCGGGGGACAGGCTAATGAAAAACTGTTTTTT
TRBJ1-1 . TRBD1 TRBV10-3 CAISDRDRGGTEAFF TGTGCCATCAGTGACCGGGACAGGGGCGGCACTGAAGCTTTCTTT
TRBJ1-6 . . TRBV2 CASSTGSNSPLHF TGTGCCAGCAGCACAGGGTCTAATTCACCCCTCCACTTT